Listed below are T cell receptor delta chains from one sample, sequenced in a study of gamma-delta chains in newborns, infants, children. TCRdb fed the reads into CATT to redo clone calling. The sample has around 4,500 delta-chain clones, around 5% seen once. Sequencing used blood. The receptors were sampled from a child who was a newborn, infant or young child, either healthy, febrile or measles-vaccinated (not recorded which). CDR3s include the opening cysteine and the closing phenylalanine or tryptophan. The order of the fields is D gene, J gene, CDR3 length, V gene, clone size, CDR3 protein, CDR3 DNA. A D gene is named only where the DNA matches it firmly. A clone size is listed for some rows: how often the clone was seen (once, few, many), or a class if it is expanded.

D gene: NA; J gene: TRDJ3; CDR3 length: 18; V gene: TRDV2; clone size: NA; CDR3 protein: CACDEGTPSYWDTRQMFF; CDR3 DNA: TGTGCCTGTGATGAGGGTACTCCGAGCTACTGGGACACCCGACAGATGTTTTTC
D gene: TRDD3; J gene: TRDJ1; CDR3 length: 15; V gene: TRDV1; clone size: NA; CDR3 protein: CALGPLLGVGFKLIF; CDR3 DNA: TGTGCTCTTGGACCACTTCTGGGGGTCGGATTTAAACTCATCTTT
D gene: TRDD3; J gene: TRDJ3; CDR3 length: 20; V gene: TRDV2; clone size: medium-sized; CDR3 protein: CACDTGWGIQSSWDTRQMFF; CDR3 DNA: TGTGCCTGTGACACCGGCTGGGGGATACAAAGCTCCTGGGACACCCGACAGATGTTTTTC
D gene: TRDD3; J gene: TRDJ3; CDR3 length: 21; V gene: TRDV2; clone size: few; CDR3 protein: CACDTASVGGYNSWDTRQMFF; CDR3 DNA: TGTGCCTGTGACACCGCGTCCGTTGGGGGATACAACTCCTGGGACACCCGACAGATGTTTTTC
D gene: TRDD3; J gene: TRDJ2; CDR3 length: 15; V gene: TRDV2; clone size: NA; CDR3 protein: CACDILGDTLAQLFF; CDR3 DNA: TGTGCCTGTGACATACTGGGGGATACGCTAGCACAACTCTTCTTT
D gene: TRDD3; J gene: TRDJ3; CDR3 length: 21; V gene: TRDV2; clone size: medium-sized; CDR3 protein: CACDFVLGDTPSSWDTRQMFF; CDR3 DNA: TGTGCCTGTGACTTCGTACTGGGGGATACCCCGAGCTCCTGGGACACCCGACAGATGTTTTTC
D gene: NA; J gene: TRDJ1; CDR3 length: 22; V gene: TRDV1; clone size: NA; CDR3 protein: CALGSIPPARYFMWYTQGKLIF; CDR3 DNA: TGTGCTCTTGGGTCTATTCCTCCAGCCCGCTACTTTATGTGGTACACCCAGGGTAAACTCATCTTT
D gene: TRDD3; J gene: TRDJ3; CDR3 length: 18; V gene: TRDV2; clone size: NA; CDR3 protein: CACDAVGDSSWDTRQMFF; CDR3 DNA: TGTGCCTGTGACGCGGTGGGGGATAGCTCCTGGGACACCCGACAGATGTTTTTC
D gene: TRDD3; J gene: TRDJ3; CDR3 length: 18; V gene: TRDV2; clone size: NA; CDR3 protein: CACDTGIPSSWDTRQMFF; CDR3 DNA: TGTGCCTGTGACACCGGGATACCGAGCTCCTGGGACACCCGACAGATGTTTTTC
D gene: NA; J gene: TRDJ3; CDR3 length: 18; V gene: TRDV2; clone size: NA; CDR3 protein: CACDHAGFSSWDTRQMFF; CDR3 DNA: TGTGCCTGTGACCACGCCGGGTTTAGCTCCTGGGACACCCGACAGATGTTTTTC
D gene: TRDD3; J gene: TRDJ3; CDR3 length: 19; V gene: TRDV2; clone size: NA; CDR3 protein: CACDGDWGIPSWDTRQMFF; CDR3 DNA: TGTGCCTGTGACGGGGACTGGGGGATCCCCTCCTGGGACACCCGACAGATGTTTTTC
D gene: TRDD3; J gene: TRDJ1; CDR3 length: 16; V gene: TRDV2; clone size: few; CDR3 protein: CACDKLGDTILDKHIF; CDR3 DNA: TGTGCCTGTGACAAGCTGGGGGATACGATACTTGATAAACACATCTTT
D gene: TRDD3; J gene: TRDJ1; CDR3 length: 19; V gene: TRDV1; clone size: NA; CDR3 protein: CALGERSCLLGHNTDKLIF; CDR3 DNA: TGTGCTCTTGGGGAACGTTCCTGCCTACTGGGGCACAACACCGATAAACTCATCTTT
D gene: NA; J gene: TRDJ1; CDR3 length: 15; V gene: TRDV1; clone size: NA; CDR3 protein: CALGERGVYTDKLIF; CDR3 DNA: TGTGCTCTTGGGGAAAGGGGGGTTTACACCGATAAACTCATCTTT
D gene: TRDD3; J gene: TRDJ3; CDR3 length: 21; V gene: TRDV2; clone size: NA; CDR3 protein: CACDTLLGDTPSSWDTRQMFF; CDR3 DNA: TGTGCCTGTGACACCTTACTGGGGGATACGCCTAGCTCCTGGGACACCCGACAGATGTTTTTC
D gene: TRDD3; J gene: TRDJ3; CDR3 length: 23; V gene: TRDV2; clone size: few; CDR3 protein: CACDTLAAYDGGSSSWDTRQMFF; CDR3 DNA: TGTGCCTGTGACACCCTGGCTGCTTACGACGGGGGATCGAGCTCCTGGGACACCCGACAGATGTTTTTC
D gene: NA; J gene: TRDJ1; CDR3 length: 17; V gene: TRDV1; clone size: few; CDR3 protein: CALGEFTYYGPTDKLIF; CDR3 DNA: TGTGCTCTTGGGGAATTCACCTACTACGGGCCAACCGATAAACTCATCTTT
D gene: TRDD3; J gene: TRDJ3; CDR3 length: 20; V gene: TRDV2; clone size: few; CDR3 protein: CACDIRTGGYGSWDTRQMFF; CDR3 DNA: TGTGCCTGTGACATACGTACTGGGGGATACGGCTCCTGGGACACCCGACAGATGTTTTTC
D gene: TRDD3; J gene: TRDJ1; CDR3 length: 12; V gene: TRDV3; clone size: NA; CDR3 protein: CASTGGRDKLIF; CDR3 DNA: TGTGCCTCCACTGGGGGTCGCGATAAACTCATCTTT